The rows below give T cell receptor beta chains drawn from one sample of a study of cytomegalovirus exposure and HLA in healthy donors. TCRdb keeps only in-frame clones here, not all; method: immunoSEQ multiplex PCR. The sample holds around 180,000 clones, around 80% seen once. Input material: PBMCs. The receptors were sampled from a girl aged 2 to 9 in good health and CMV-seropositive. The CDR3 runs from the conserved cysteine through the conserved F or W. The order of the fields is clone size, V gene, J gene, D gene, CDR3 DNA, CDR3 protein. The D gene is left open where the match is weak. Some rows mark clone size as missing; the rest say once, few, many or name a class of expanded clone.

clone size: once
V gene: TRBV5-6
J gene: TRBJ2-1
D gene: TRBD2
CDR3 DNA: TGTGCCAGCAGCTTTGTGAGAGCGGGAGTATCTTACAATGAGCAGTTCTTC
CDR3 protein: CASSFVRAGVSYNEQFF

clone size: -
V gene: TRBV2
J gene: TRBJ2-7
D gene: -
CDR3 DNA: TGTGCCAGCAGTGAAGACAGGGACGAGCAGTACTTC
CDR3 protein: CASSEDRDEQYF

clone size: -
V gene: TRBV7-2
J gene: TRBJ2-2
D gene: -
CDR3 DNA: TGTGCCAGCAGCTTTGGGGGCGTAGGCACCGGGGAGCTGTTTTTT
CDR3 protein: CASSFGGVGTGELFF

clone size: once
V gene: TRBV27
J gene: TRBJ2-7
D gene: TRBD2
CDR3 DNA: TGTGCCAGCAGTTCTCTCGGACTAGCGGGGATTAGCTCCTACGAGCAGTACTTC
CDR3 protein: CASSSLGLAGISSYEQYF

clone size: few
V gene: TRBV6-6
J gene: TRBJ1-4
D gene: -
CDR3 DNA: TGTGCCAGCAAACAAGAAGAAAAACTGTTTTTT
CDR3 protein: CASKQEEKLFF

clone size: -
V gene: TRBV10-3
J gene: TRBJ1-4
D gene: TRBD1
CDR3 DNA: TGTGCCATCAGTGGGGACAGGGTCAGCGAAAAACTGTTTTTT
CDR3 protein: CAISGDRVSEKLFF

clone size: -
V gene: TRBV11-2
J gene: TRBJ2-1
D gene: TRBD1
CDR3 DNA: TGTGCCAGCAGCTTAGACCGACAGGGGGTCATTTACAATGAGCAGTTCTTC
CDR3 protein: CASSLDRQGVIYNEQFF

clone size: once
V gene: TRBV6-6
J gene: TRBJ2-1
D gene: -
CDR3 DNA: TGTGCCAGCAACCAGAATCCGTGGAATGAGCAGTTCTTC
CDR3 protein: CASNQNPWNEQFF

clone size: -
V gene: TRBV11-2
J gene: TRBJ1-6
D gene: TRBD1
CDR3 DNA: TGTGCCAGCAGCAGTCCAGGGGGAAATTCACCCCTCCACTTT
CDR3 protein: CASSSPGGNSPLHF

clone size: once
V gene: TRBV6-1
J gene: TRBJ1-2
D gene: -
CDR3 DNA: TGTGCCAGCAGACCTCTTCGGGGCTACACCTTC
CDR3 protein: CASRPLRGYTF

clone size: -
V gene: TRBV30
J gene: TRBJ1-4
D gene: -
CDR3 DNA: TGTGCCTGGAGTCTTGGCCCAGGGCAAGATGAAAAACTGTTTTTT
CDR3 protein: CAWSLGPGQDEKLFF

clone size: -
V gene: TRBV19
J gene: TRBJ2-7
D gene: -
CDR3 DNA: TGTGCCAGTAGTATAGATCGGGGCTACGAGCAGTACTTC
CDR3 protein: CASSIDRGYEQYF

clone size: -
V gene: TRBV2
J gene: TRBJ2-1
D gene: -
CDR3 DNA: TGTGCCAGCCCGGGGGGCTGGAATTCCTACAATGAGCAGTTCTTC
CDR3 protein: CASPGGWNSYNEQFF

clone size: -
V gene: TRBV11-1
J gene: TRBJ2-7
D gene: TRBD1
CDR3 DNA: TGTGCCAGCAGCTTAGTAGGGGGCAGAAGTATCTACGAGCAGTACTTC
CDR3 protein: CASSLVGGRSIYEQYF

clone size: -
V gene: TRBV6-1
J gene: TRBJ2-7
D gene: TRBD2
CDR3 DNA: TGTGCCAGCAGAGGTAGCGGGGCCCCATACGAGCAGTACTTC
CDR3 protein: CASRGSGAPYEQYF

clone size: -
V gene: TRBV11-1
J gene: TRBJ2-7
D gene: TRBD2
CDR3 DNA: TGTGCCAGCAGCCCAATAGCGGGGAGTTACGAGCAGTACTTC
CDR3 protein: CASSPIAGSYEQYF

clone size: -
V gene: TRBV13
J gene: TRBJ2-1
D gene: TRBD2
CDR3 DNA: TGTGCCAGCAGCTTTTCGACTAGCGGCCTTCACAATGAGCAGTTCTTC
CDR3 protein: CASSFSTSGLHNEQFF

clone size: -
V gene: TRBV30
J gene: TRBJ1-3
D gene: -
CDR3 DNA: TGTGCCTGGACGTTGGCAGGGCTTCTCTCTGGAAACACCATATATTTT
CDR3 protein: CAWTLAGLLSGNTIYF

clone size: few
V gene: TRBV2
J gene: TRBJ1-4
D gene: TRBD1
CDR3 DNA: TGTGCCAGCAGTGAACAGGGGGCGATTGAAAAACTGTTTTTT
CDR3 protein: CASSEQGAIEKLFF

clone size: -
V gene: TRBV6-1
J gene: TRBJ2-7
D gene: -
CDR3 DNA: TGTGCCAGCAGTGATGGGGGCGGCAACGAGCAGTACTTC
CDR3 protein: CASSDGGGNEQYF

clone size: -
V gene: TRBV5-4
J gene: TRBJ2-2
D gene: -
CDR3 DNA: TGTGCCAGCACCCCCCGCGAGGCCGGGGAGCTGTTTTTT
CDR3 protein: CASTPREAGELFF

clone size: -
V gene: TRBV11-3
J gene: TRBJ2-7
D gene: TRBD1
CDR3 DNA: TGTGCCAGCAGCTCAGGGGACAGGGGAAGGATGCGGTACTTC
CDR3 protein: CASSSGDRGRMRYF

clone size: -
V gene: TRBV4-1
J gene: TRBJ2-3
D gene: TRBD1
CDR3 DNA: TGCGCCAGCAGCCGTACAGGGGGCAGTATGACAGATACGCAGTATTTT
CDR3 protein: CASSRTGGSMTDTQYF

clone size: -
V gene: TRBV13
J gene: TRBJ2-7
D gene: -
CDR3 DNA: TGTGCCAGCAGCTTTTTTGACGGGGTGAGCTCCTACGAGCAGTACTTC
CDR3 protein: CASSFFDGVSSYEQYF

clone size: once
V gene: TRBV10-1
J gene: TRBJ2-1
D gene: -
CDR3 DNA: TGCGCCAGCAGTGAACTAGGCTACAATGAGCAGTTCTTC
CDR3 protein: CASSELGYNEQFF

clone size: few
V gene: TRBV5-1
J gene: TRBJ2-7
D gene: -
CDR3 DNA: TGCGCCAGCAGCTCGGACAGTTACGAGCAGTACTTC
CDR3 protein: CASSSDSYEQYF

clone size: -
V gene: TRBV7-3
J gene: TRBJ2-2
D gene: -
CDR3 DNA: TGTGCCAGCAGCATTACACGGAACACCGGGGAGCTGTTTTTT
CDR3 protein: CASSITRNTGELFF

clone size: -
V gene: TRBV10-2
J gene: TRBJ1-1
D gene: -
CDR3 DNA: TGCGCCAGCAGGGGCCAGGCAGGGCCCCCCGCTGAAGCTTTCTTT
CDR3 protein: CASRGQAGPPAEAFF

clone size: few
V gene: TRBV6-5
J gene: TRBJ1-4
D gene: -
CDR3 DNA: TGTGCCAGCAGTTACTCGGCAGGGGCGGATGAAAAACTGTTTTTT
CDR3 protein: CASSYSAGADEKLFF

clone size: -
V gene: TRBV28
J gene: TRBJ1-1
D gene: -
CDR3 DNA: TGTGCCAGCAGTTTATGGACCCTAGGCCCTCCGAACACTGAAGCTTTCTTT
CDR3 protein: CASSLWTLGPPNTEAFF

clone size: -
V gene: TRBV11-3
J gene: TRBJ2-1
D gene: TRBD2
CDR3 DNA: TGTGCCACCCTTGGGACTAGCGGGAGTTCCCATGAGCAGTTCTTC
CDR3 protein: CATLGTSGSSHEQFF

clone size: -
V gene: TRBV27
J gene: TRBJ2-2
D gene: -
CDR3 DNA: TGTGCCAGCAGTTTAAAGAGCGCCGGGGAGCTGTTTTTT
CDR3 protein: CASSLKSAGELFF

clone size: -
V gene: TRBV30
J gene: TRBJ2-1
D gene: -
CDR3 DNA: TGTGCCTGGAGTGTAGAAGCGTCCAATGAGCAGTTCTTC
CDR3 protein: CAWSVEASNEQFF

clone size: -
V gene: TRBV7-9
J gene: TRBJ2-6
D gene: -
CDR3 DNA: TGTGCCAGCAGCTTACCCCGGGACAAGATAAGCTCTGGGGCCAACGTCCTGACTTTC
CDR3 protein: CASSLPRDKISSGANVLTF

clone size: -
V gene: TRBV28
J gene: TRBJ1-1
D gene: -
CDR3 DNA: TGTGCCAGCAGTGAGGGTATTGGGCAGGTCGAGAAGCGAGCTTTCTTT
CDR3 protein: CASSEGIGQVEKRAFF

clone size: -
V gene: TRBV20-1
J gene: TRBJ2-5
D gene: -
CDR3 DNA: TGCAGTGCTAGGTCTTACGGAGCCCAGTACTTC
CDR3 protein: CSARSYGAQYF

clone size: -
V gene: TRBV5-6
J gene: TRBJ2-3
D gene: -
CDR3 DNA: TGTGCCAGCAGCTTCTACACAGATACGCAGTATTTT
CDR3 protein: CASSFYTDTQYF

clone size: -
V gene: TRBV5-4
J gene: TRBJ1-1
D gene: -
CDR3 DNA: TGTGCCAGCACCTTTTACGCAGGAGGGGAAGCTTTCTTT
CDR3 protein: CASTFYAGGEAFF

clone size: -
V gene: TRBV13
J gene: TRBJ2-1
D gene: TRBD2
CDR3 DNA: TGTGCCAGCAGCTTAAGACTAGCGGGAGGGCCAGGTGAGCAGTTCTTC
CDR3 protein: CASSLRLAGGPGEQFF

clone size: -
V gene: TRBV4-2
J gene: TRBJ2-1
D gene: -
CDR3 DNA: TGTGCCAGCAGCCATGTCAACTTCGATGAGCAGTTCTTC
CDR3 protein: CASSHVNFDEQFF

clone size: -
V gene: TRBV4-1
J gene: TRBJ1-5
D gene: -
CDR3 DNA: TGCGCCAGCAGCCATGGGGGGTATAGCAATCAGCCCCAGCATTTT
CDR3 protein: CASSHGGYSNQPQHF

clone size: -
V gene: TRBV12-2
J gene: TRBJ2-1
D gene: -
CDR3 DNA: TGTGCAAGTCGCTCGGCGCGGCGGTTAGACAATGAGCAGTTCTTC
CDR3 protein: CASRSARRLDNEQFF

clone size: -
V gene: TRBV6-6
J gene: TRBJ2-7
D gene: -
CDR3 DNA: TGTGCCAGCAGTTATACCTACGAGCAGTACTTC
CDR3 protein: CASSYTYEQYF

clone size: -
V gene: TRBV6-1
J gene: TRBJ2-7
D gene: TRBD1
CDR3 DNA: TGTGCCAGCAGTCGCCGGGGACAGGGGGCTAGTGAGCAGTACTTC
CDR3 protein: CASSRRGQGASEQYF

clone size: -
V gene: TRBV11-2
J gene: TRBJ1-1
D gene: TRBD1
CDR3 DNA: TGTGCCAGCAGCCCGGACAGGACGGTATCCACTGAAGCTTTCTTT
CDR3 protein: CASSPDRTVSTEAFF

clone size: -
V gene: TRBV15
J gene: TRBJ1-4
D gene: -
CDR3 DNA: TGTGCCACCAGCAGAGATCGGGTGGTGAATGGAAAACTGTTTTTT
CDR3 protein: CATSRDRVVNGKLFF